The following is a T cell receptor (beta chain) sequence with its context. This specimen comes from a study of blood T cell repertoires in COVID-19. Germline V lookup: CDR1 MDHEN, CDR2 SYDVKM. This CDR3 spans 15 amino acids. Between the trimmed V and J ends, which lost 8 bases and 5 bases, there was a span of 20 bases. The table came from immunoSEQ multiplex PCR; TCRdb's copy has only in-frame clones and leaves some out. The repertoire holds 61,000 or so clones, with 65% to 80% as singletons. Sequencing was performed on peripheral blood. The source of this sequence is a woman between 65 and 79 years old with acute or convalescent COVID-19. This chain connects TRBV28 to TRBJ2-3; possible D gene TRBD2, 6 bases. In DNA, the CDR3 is TGTGCCAGCGGGGTATCGGCCCGACTAGTAGATACGCAGTATTTT. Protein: CASGVSARLVDTQYF.